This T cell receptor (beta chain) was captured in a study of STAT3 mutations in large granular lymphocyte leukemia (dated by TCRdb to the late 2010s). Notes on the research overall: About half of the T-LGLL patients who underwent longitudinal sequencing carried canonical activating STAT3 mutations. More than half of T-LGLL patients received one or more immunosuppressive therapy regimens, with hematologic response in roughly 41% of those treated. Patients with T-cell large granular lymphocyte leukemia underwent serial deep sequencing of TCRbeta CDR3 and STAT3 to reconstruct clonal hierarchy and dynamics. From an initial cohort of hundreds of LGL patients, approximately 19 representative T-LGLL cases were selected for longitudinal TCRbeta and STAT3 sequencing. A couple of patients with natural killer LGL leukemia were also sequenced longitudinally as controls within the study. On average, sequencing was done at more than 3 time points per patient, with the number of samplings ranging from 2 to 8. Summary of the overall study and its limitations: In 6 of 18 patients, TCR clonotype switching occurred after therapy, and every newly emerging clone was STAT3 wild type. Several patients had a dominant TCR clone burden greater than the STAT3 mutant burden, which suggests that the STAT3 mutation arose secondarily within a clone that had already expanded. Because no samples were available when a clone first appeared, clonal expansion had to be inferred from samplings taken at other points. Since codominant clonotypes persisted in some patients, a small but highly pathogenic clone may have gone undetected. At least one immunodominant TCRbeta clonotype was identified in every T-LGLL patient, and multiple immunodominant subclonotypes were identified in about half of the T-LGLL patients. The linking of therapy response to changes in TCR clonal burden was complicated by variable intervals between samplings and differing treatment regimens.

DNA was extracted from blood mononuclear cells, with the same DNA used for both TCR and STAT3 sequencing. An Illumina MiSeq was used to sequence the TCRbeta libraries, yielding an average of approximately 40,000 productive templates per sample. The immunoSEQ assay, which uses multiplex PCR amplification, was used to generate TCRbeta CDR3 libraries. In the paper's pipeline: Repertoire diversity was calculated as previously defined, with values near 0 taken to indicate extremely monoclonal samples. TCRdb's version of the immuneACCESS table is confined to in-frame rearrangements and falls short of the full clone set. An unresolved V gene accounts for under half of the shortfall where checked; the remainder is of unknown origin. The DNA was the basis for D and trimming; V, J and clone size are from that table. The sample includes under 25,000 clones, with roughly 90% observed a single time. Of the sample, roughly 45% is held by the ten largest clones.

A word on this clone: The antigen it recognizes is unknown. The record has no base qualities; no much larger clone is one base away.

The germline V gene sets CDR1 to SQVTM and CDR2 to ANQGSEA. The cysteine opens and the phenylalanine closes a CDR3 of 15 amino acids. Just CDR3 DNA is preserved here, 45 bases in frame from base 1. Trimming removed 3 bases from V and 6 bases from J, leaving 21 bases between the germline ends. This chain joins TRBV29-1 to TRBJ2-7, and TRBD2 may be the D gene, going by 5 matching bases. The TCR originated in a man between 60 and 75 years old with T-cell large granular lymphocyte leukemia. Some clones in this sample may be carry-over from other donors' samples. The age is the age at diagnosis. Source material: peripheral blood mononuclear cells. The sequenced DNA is TGCAGCGTTGAGCGATCGGGCAGTCATGAGGGCGAGCAGTACTTC. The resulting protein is CSVERSGSHEGEQYF.